The TCR beta chain described here comes from a study of neoadjuvant anti-PD-1 for oral cavity cancer. Across the study: Non-progressing patients received a fourth nivolumab dose near day 43, then surgery on days 50-56.

Time point: after neoadjuvant nivolumab, at surgical resection. Cohort: HPV-negative, locally advanced oral cavity squamous cell carcinoma patients. Most PBMC samples had approximately 440 ng input DNA in six replicates. The protocol was immunoSEQ multiplex PCR, while the TCRdb copy is restricted to in-frame clones and leaves out a portion. In the table there are about 9,600 clones, about 69% of which are singletons. The CDR3 consists of 15 residues. Per the germline V gene, CDR1 is SGHAT and CDR2 is FQNNGV. Trimming at V came to 4 bases and at J to 11 bases, leaving 13 bases not matched to a gene. This clonotype was obtained from a person between 40 and 85 years old with oral cavity squamous cell carcinoma. This sample comprised PBMCs, obtained after nivolumab (anti-PD-1) treatment. The chain has TRBV11-2 and TRBJ2-1; 8 bases match TRBD1. CDR3 nucleotides: TGTGCCAGCAGCTCAGGGCGGACAGGGAGTCCGAAGCAGTTCTTC. Translated, it gives CASSSGRTGSPKQFF. The variable domain in full, completed from reference TRBV11-2 and TRBJ2-1, reads EAGVAQSPRYKIIEKRQSVAFWCNPISGHATLYWYQQILGQGPKLLIQFQNNGVVDDSQLPKDRFSAERLKGVDSTLKIQPAKLEDSAVYLCASSSGRTGSPKQFFGPGTRLTVL.